This is a list of T cell receptor beta chains from one sample in a study of identical twins. Each CDR3 protein gets one entry after TCRdb re-called the 5' RACE reads with MiXCR. The sample carries 400,000 to 500,000 distinct CDR3 sequences, approximately 14% recorded once. This sample was shared with a second study, whose subject was yellow fever vaccine responses in identical twins.

Sequencing input: CD4+ T cells sorted from blood. The source is a woman aged 18-29 years in good health. Each CDR3 is given with its conserved first and last residue. D genes are given only for firm matches. Part of the rows lack a size; the others show once, few, many or a class for expanded clones.

TRBD1	TRBJ1-2	TRBV27	.	CARDRDRGLYGYTF	TGTGCCAGAGACCGGGACAGGGGGCTTTATGGCTACACCTTC
TRBD1	TRBJ2-3	TRBV18	.	CASSPTGADTQYF	TGTGCCAGCTCTCCTACAGGGGCAGATACGCAGTATTTT
TRBD1	TRBJ1-6	TRBV3-1	few	CASSHGDRGNSPLHF	TGTGCCAGCAGCCACGGGGACAGGGGAAATTCACCCCTCCACTTT
TRBD2	TRBJ2-1	TRBV24-1	few	CATSSGGVFNEQFF	TGTGCCACCAGTAGCGGGGGGGTTTTCAATGAGCAGTTCTTC
.	TRBJ2-1	TRBV5-4	.	CASSWDRADSSYNEQFF	TGTGCCAGCAGCTGGGACCGAGCGGATAGCTCCTACAATGAGCAGTTCTTC
.	TRBJ2-1	TRBV21-1	few	CASSKVEPKTSGGRDEQFF	TGTGCCAGCAGCAAAGTCGAACCGAAGACTAGCGGGGGTAGGGATGAGCAGTTCTTC
TRBD2	TRBJ2-3	TRBV7-2	.	CASGGSGGFTDTQYF	TGTGCCAGCGGAGGTAGCGGGGGGTTCACAGATACGCAGTATTTT
.	TRBJ2-1	TRBV5-1	.	CASSSVGVDRYRDEQFF	TGCGCCAGCAGCTCTGTGGGGGTGGACCGTTACAGGGATGAGCAGTTCTTC
TRBD2	TRBJ2-3	TRBV7-2	.	CASSLARGLAGENTQYF	TGTGCCAGCAGCTTAGCTCGGGGGCTAGCGGGAGAAAATACGCAGTATTTT
TRBD2	TRBJ2-3	TRBV28	.	CASSPSGLAGVGYTQYF	TGTGCCAGCAGTCCCTCGGGACTAGCGGGAGTCGGATATACGCAGTATTTT
.	TRBJ2-2	TRBV5-1	.	CASSADSSTGELFF	TGCGCCAGCAGCGCGGACAGTTCCACCGGGGAGCTGTTTTTT
.	TRBJ1-4	TRBV25-1	many	CASSPRWGAEEKLFF	TGTGCCAGCAGTCCCCGGTGGGGGGCAGAAGAAAAACTGTTTTTT
.	TRBJ2-5	TRBV7-9	.	CASSLDRSKTQYF	TGTGCCAGCAGCCTTGACCGATCTAAGACCCAGTACTTC
.	TRBJ1-1	TRBV28	.	CASSLLRGGAFF	TGTGCCAGCAGTTTATTGCGGGGGGGAGCTTTCTTT
TRBD1	TRBJ1-2	TRBV12-3/TRBV12-4	.	CASRLSTGGRGYTF	TGTGCCAGCAGGCTATCTACAGGGGGGAGAGGCTACACCTTC
.	TRBJ2-5	TRBV13	many	CASSLVIASETQYF	TGTGCCAGCAGCTTAGTAATAGCATCGGAGACCCAGTACTTC
.	TRBJ2-3	TRBV6-6	.	CASSYGAQGTQYF	TGTGCCAGCAGTTACGGGGCACAGGGTACGCAGTATTTT
.	TRBJ1-4	TRBV13	few	CASRMTWGGSSTNEKLFF	TGTGCCAGCAGGATGACATGGGGCGGATCGTCAACTAATGAAAAACTGTTTTTT
TRBD1	TRBJ2-7	TRBV2	.	CASRTALPGTDSSYEQYF	TGTGCCAGCAGAACCGCCCTCCCCGGGACAGACTCCTCCTACGAGCAGTACTTC
.	TRBJ2-3	TRBV7-2	.	CASSLAGGPGTDTQYF	TGTGCCAGCAGCTTAGCGGGGGGGCCTGGCACAGATACGCAGTATTTT
.	TRBJ2-7	TRBV5-1	many	CASSLAESYEQYF	TGCGCCAGCAGCTTGGCAGAGTCCTACGAGCAGTACTTC
.	TRBJ2-3	TRBV20-1	.	CSALQDPTDTQYF	TGCAGTGCCCTACAGGATCCCACAGATACGCAGTATTTT
.	TRBJ2-1	TRBV30	.	CAWIRQSLYNEQFF	TGTGCCTGGATCAGACAGAGCCTATACAATGAGCAGTTCTTC
.	TRBJ1-1	TRBV11-2	.	CASSFIIGGKTEAFF	TGTGCCAGCAGCTTCATTATCGGTGGGAAGACTGAAGCTTTCTTT
.	TRBJ2-2	TRBV9	few	CASGGGNGELFF	TGTGCCAGCGGAGGGGGAAACGGGGAGCTGTTTTTT
TRBD2	TRBJ2-1	TRBV7-2	few	CASSLNWGLADNEQFF	TGTGCCAGCAGCTTAAATTGGGGACTAGCGGATAATGAGCAGTTCTTC
.	TRBJ2-5	TRBV2	few	CASKMDGWYQETQYF	TGTGCCAGCAAAATGGACGGTTGGTACCAAGAGACCCAGTACTTC
.	TRBJ1-4	TRBV27	many	CASRLIATNEKLFF	TGTGCCAGCAGACTAATTGCAACTAATGAAAAACTGTTTTTT
TRBD2	TRBJ2-1	TRBV11-2	.	CASSLVGGRLAGSWEQFF	TGTGCCAGCAGCTTAGTAGGTGGCAGACTAGCGGGTTCGTGGGAGCAGTTCTTC
TRBD1	TRBJ2-7	TRBV4-3	few	CASSQDTRGPSEQYF	TGCGCCAGCAGCCAAGATACCAGGGGGCCCTCGGAGCAGTACTTC
TRBD1	TRBJ1-2	TRBV6-1	.	CASSEDTGAGGYTF	TGTGCCAGCAGTGAGGACACAGGGGCTGGTGGCTACACCTTC
TRBD1	TRBJ2-3	TRBV6-6	.	CASNVPGQGQYF	TGTGCCAGCAACGTACCGGGACAGGGGCAGTATTTT
TRBD1	TRBJ2-7	TRBV11-2	few	CASSLDGTGPRQYF	TGTGCCAGCAGCTTAGATGGGACAGGCCCCCGACAGTACTTC
.	TRBJ2-1	TRBV3-1	few	CASSLHEQFLQFF	TGTGCCAGCAGCCTCCATGAACAGTTCTTGCAGTTCTTC
.	TRBJ2-7	TRBV28	.	CASASSRYEQYF	TGTGCCAGCGCCTCTTCCCGCTACGAGCAGTACTTC
TRBD1	TRBJ2-1	TRBV11-3	.	CASSSGTGLFF	TGTGCCAGCAGCTCCGGGACAGGGTTGTTCTTC
TRBD1	TRBJ1-6	TRBV12-3/TRBV12-4	few	CASSPQGGFGSPLHF	TGTGCCAGCAGTCCCCAGGGGGGTTTCGGGTCACCCCTCCACTTT
TRBD1	TRBJ2-1	TRBV5-5	few	CASSLVTGVYNEQFF	TGTGCCAGCAGCTTGGTTACAGGGGTTTACAATGAGCAGTTCTTC
.	TRBJ1-6	TRBV3-1	once	CASSQGMRENSPLHF	TGTGCCAGCAGCCAAGGGATGCGGGAGAATTCACCCCTCCACTTT
.	TRBJ2-3	TRBV20-1	few	CSARDLFTDTQYF	TGCAGTGCTAGAGATCTGTTCACAGATACGCAGTATTTT
.	TRBJ1-3	TRBV6-1	few	CASRRSTGEIGGNTIYF	TGTGCCAGCAGACGCAGCACCGGAGAAATAGGAGGAAACACCATATATTTT
TRBD2	TRBJ2-6	TRBV3-1	.	CACSHTSGGDSGANVLTF	TGTGCCTGCAGCCACACTAGCGGGGGAGACTCTGGGGCCAACGTCCTGACTTTC
TRBD2	TRBJ2-1	TRBV3-1	few	CASSLPRAGRASYNEQFF	TGTGCCAGCAGCCTCCCAAGAGCCGGGAGGGCGTCCTACAATGAGCAGTTCTTC
TRBD1	TRBJ2-1	TRBV6-1	.	CASTPQGAGGDEQFF	TGTGCCAGCACTCCCCAGGGGGCTGGCGGGGATGAGCAGTTCTTC
.	TRBJ2-3	TRBV2	many	CASSERDTQYF	TGTGCCAGCAGTGAACGAGATACGCAGTATTTT
TRBD2	TRBJ2-2	TRBV20-1	.	CSARDGTSGSGELFF	TGCAGTGCTAGAGACGGGACTAGCGGGTCCGGGGAGCTGTTTTTT
TRBD1	TRBJ2-5	TRBV19	.	CASSTATGTETQYF	TGTGCCAGTAGTACTGCGACAGGGACGGAGACCCAGTACTTC
.	TRBJ1-1	TRBV5-5	many	CASSLAREVVNTEAFF	TGTGCCAGCAGCTTGGCAAGGGAGGTCGTGAACACTGAAGCTTTCTTT
TRBD2	TRBJ2-2	TRBV27	few	CASSKKGLAGSTGELFF	TGTGCCAGCAGTAAAAAGGGACTAGCGGGAAGCACCGGGGAGCTGTTTTTT
.	TRBJ1-4	TRBV12-3/TRBV12-4	few	CASSLGAGENEKLFF	TGTGCCAGCAGTTTAGGGGCAGGGGAAAATGAAAAACTGTTTTTT
TRBD2	TRBJ2-7	TRBV20-1	few	CSARERTSSNILSSYEQYF	TGCAGTGCTAGAGAACGGACTAGTTCTAATATCCTTAGCTCCTACGAGCAGTACTTC
.	TRBJ2-7	TRBV6-5	.	CASSYDPSSYEQYF	TGTGCCAGCAGTTACGATCCCAGCTCCTACGAGCAGTACTTC
TRBD1	TRBJ1-1	TRBV27	few	CASSLGAPGQMNTEAFF	TGTGCCAGCAGTTTAGGGGCTCCGGGACAGATGAACACTGAAGCTTTCTTT
TRBD2	TRBJ2-7	TRBV28	few	CASSLPSGSIYEQYF	TGTGCCAGCAGTTTACCTAGCGGGAGCATCTACGAGCAGTACTTC